The entry below describes one T cell receptor beta chain. Its antigen is not yet known. The input lacks base qualities; no much larger clone sits a single base away. This entry comes from a study of T cell responses to AZD1222 COVID-19 vaccine (dated by TCRdb to the early 2020s). Study-level background: AZD1222 recipients with second doses at about 4 weeks or about 12 weeks were pooled, because spike-specific TCR depth and breadth did not differ between schedules. Trial participants were enrolled by age into subgroups of 18-55, 56-69 and 70-plus years, and roughly 150, 30 and 60 TCR-sequenced participants, respectively, were included in these subgroups. TCR sequencing covered fewer than 250 trial participants: about 210 given two doses of AZD1222 and about 26 given two doses of MenACWY control vaccine. The full study reports these points: After two AZD1222 doses, spike-specific TCR breadth and depth were significantly higher than at day 0 and than in MenACWY recipients. Most participants were white British and females outnumbered males, and the authors suggested that clonal diversity may have been underestimated. Reportedly, close to half of the unique spike-specific TCRs recognized epitopes lying outside the regions that are mutated in the B.1.351 and B.1.1.7 variants. No day 14 peak-response samples were available, so repertoires were characterized only after the peak T cell response. The whole spike protein was spanned by vaccine-associated CD4 TCRs, and dominant responses were seen in regions 160-218 and 743-854. Only five to seven AZD1222 recipients were SARS-CoV-2 seropositive at baseline, limiting conclusions about previously exposed vaccinees. The 56-69-year group was small, and its depth increase did not reach significance, likely because of low power.

The CDR3 regions of human TCRbeta chains were analyzed by immunosequencing. The authors' pipeline ran thus. TCRs in the repertoires were matched against a reference library of SARS-CoV-2-specific TCRs that had been generated with the MIRA antigen-specificity platform. Breadth meant the fraction of unique TCRs that were SARS-CoV-2-associated, whereas depth meant the fraction of total T cells that were SARS-CoV-2-associated. Using the MIRA data, each spike-specific TCR was assigned both to the spike region to which the TCR was reactive and to a CD4 or CD8 class. Log10-transformed breadth and depth values were compared by one-way ANOVA with Sidak's multiple comparisons tests. The immuneACCESS repertoire file appears here via TCRdb, limited to in-frame rearrangements. These files lack a portion of the clones; in checked studies, under half of the deficit traces to unresolved V genes, and the cause of the others is not known. V and J calls and clone size are given by that table; D and trimming were obtained from the DNA. The sample yields approximately 120,000 clones; roughly 90% were counted once. The ten largest clones add up to 4.2% of the sample.

The CDR3 spans 13 residues, from the cysteine through the phenylalanine. The read is trimmed to its CDR3 DNA, 39 bases read in frame from base 1. The junction shows trimming of 5 bases on V and 0 bases on J, plus 10 bases between the germline ends. CDR1 and CDR2 (GTSNPN, SVGIG) derive from the germline V gene (reference sequence). In the paper's terms, the time point label means: baseline before first vaccination. Samples from vaccinated people were obtained from the UK trials COV001 and COV002, which included a single-blind randomized controlled phase 2/3 trial of AZD1222 (ChAdOx1 nCoV-19) in healthy adults. Trial participant PBMC samples were collected at day 0 and day 28 after the second dose for TCRbeta chain sequencing.

The rearrangement combines TRBV30 with TRBJ1-1; a tentative D match to TRBD1 spans 6 bases. The sample was peripheral blood, taken on day 0 of AZD1222 vaccination. This TCR came from an adult in good health. CDR3 protein: CAWLDRMNTEAFF. The nucleotide sequence is given as TGTGCCTGGCTCGACAGGATGAACACTGAAGCTTTCTTT.